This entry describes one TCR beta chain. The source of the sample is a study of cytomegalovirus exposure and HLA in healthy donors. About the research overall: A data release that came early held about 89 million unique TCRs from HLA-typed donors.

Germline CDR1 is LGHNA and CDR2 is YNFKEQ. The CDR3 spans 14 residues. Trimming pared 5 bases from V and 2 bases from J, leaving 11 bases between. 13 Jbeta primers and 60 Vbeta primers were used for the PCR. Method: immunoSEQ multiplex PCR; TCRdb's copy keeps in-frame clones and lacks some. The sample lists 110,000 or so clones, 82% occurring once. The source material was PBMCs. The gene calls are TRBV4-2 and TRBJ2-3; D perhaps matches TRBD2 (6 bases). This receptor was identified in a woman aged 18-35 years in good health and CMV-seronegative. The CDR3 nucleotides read TGTGCCAGCAGCTATAGCGGTTCCACAGATACGCAGTATTTT. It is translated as CASSYSGSTDTQYF.